Listed below are T cell receptor beta chains from one sample, sequenced in a study of CD8 T cells in ankylosing spondylitis. TCRdb re-analysed the 5' RACE reads in MiXCR, keeping a single row per CDR3 protein. The sample lists approximately 300,000 distinct CDR3 sequences, less than 10% occurring once. The sequenced sample consisted of blood, either unsorted or a sorted T cell fraction (not recorded which). The receptors were gathered from a male donor with ankylosing spondylitis. The CDR3 runs from the conserved cysteine through the conserved F or W. Each record gives: clone size, D gene, V gene, J gene, CDR3 DNA, CDR3 protein. D genes are given only for firm matches. Rows may omit the clone size; those that give it use once, few, many or a size class.

size: -; D: -; V: TRBV20-1; J: TRBJ1-3; DNA: TGCAGTGCCGAAACTGGAAACACCATATATTTT; CDR3: CSAETGNTIYF
size: few; D: -; V: TRBV4-1; J: TRBJ2-1; DNA: TGCGCCAGCAGCCAAGGCCTGCGCGTCCTACCCTACAATGAGCAGTTCTTC; CDR3: CASSQGLRVLPYNEQFF
size: -; D: -; V: TRBV4-2; J: TRBJ2-5; DNA: TGTGCCAGCAGCCAAGACGGTGAACGACTCTCGAGGGAGACCCAGTACTTC; CDR3: CASSQDGERLSRETQYF
size: -; D: -; V: TRBV11-3; J: TRBJ2-5; DNA: TGTGCCAGCAGCTTAGATCCCCCCCAGTACGGCCAAGAGACCCAGTACTTC; CDR3: CASSLDPPQYGQETQYF
size: -; D: TRBD2; V: TRBV2; J: TRBJ2-3; DNA: TGTGCCAGCAATAGAGGGAGGGCCTCAGATACGCAGTATTTT; CDR3: CASNRGRASDTQYF
size: few; D: TRBD1; V: TRBV10-2; J: TRBJ2-5; DNA: TGCGCCAGCAGTGAGTCAATAGGGGGCTCGGAAGAGACCCAGTACTTC; CDR3: CASSESIGGSEETQYF
size: few; D: -; V: TRBV30; J: TRBJ2-7; DNA: TGTGCCTGGAGTACGCAGGGGGGAAGCGAGCAGTACTTC; CDR3: CAWSTQGGSEQYF
size: -; D: -; V: TRBV7-6; J: TRBJ1-6; DNA: TGTGCCAGCAGGGCGGACAGCTCCTTCCCAAATTCACCCCTCCACTTT; CDR3: CASRADSSFPNSPLHF
size: -; D: TRBD2; V: TRBV7-8; J: TRBJ2-7; DNA: TGTGCCAGCAGCTTACTACACAGGGATCCTAGCGGGAGACGGTACTTC; CDR3: CASSLLHRDPSGRRYF
size: few; D: TRBD2; V: TRBV7-3; J: TRBJ2-3; DNA: TGTGCCAGCAGCGCTGCTGTACTAGCGGGAGTTGGGACGGCCACAGATACGCAGTATTTT; CDR3: CASSAAVLAGVGTATDTQYF
size: many; D: -; V: TRBV12-3/TRBV12-4; J: TRBJ1-2; DNA: TGTGCCAGCAGTTTCCAACGGCCGGATGGCTACACCTTC; CDR3: CASSFQRPDGYTF
size: few; D: -; V: TRBV15; J: TRBJ2-5; DNA: TGTGCCACCAGCAGAGATGGCCGGGGGCCCGGTAAGACCCAGTACTTC; CDR3: CATSRDGRGPGKTQYF
size: few; D: TRBD2; V: TRBV29-1; J: TRBJ2-3; DNA: TGCAGCTCCGGTGCGGGAGGCGGCAGTGGGACAGATACGCAGTATTTT; CDR3: CSSGAGGGSGTDTQYF
size: -; D: TRBD2; V: TRBV12-3/TRBV12-4; J: TRBJ2-1; DNA: TGTGCCAGCAGTTTAGGGCGGGAGTTCGTCCATGAGCAGTTCTTC; CDR3: CASSLGREFVHEQFF
size: few; D: TRBD2; V: TRBV4-2; J: TRBJ2-7; DNA: TGTGCCAGCAGCTCCCGACTAGCGGGAGCCTACGAGCAGTACTTC; CDR3: CASSSRLAGAYEQYF
size: few; D: -; V: TRBV5-1; J: TRBJ2-5; DNA: TGCGCCAGCAGCTACTACACCGGAGGAGAGACCCAGTACTTC; CDR3: CASSYYTGGETQYF
size: -; D: -; V: TRBV7-3; J: TRBJ2-2; DNA: TGTGCCAGCAGCTTAATTATGCGGGAGCTGTTTTTT; CDR3: CASSLIMRELFF
size: few; D: TRBD1; V: TRBV12-5; J: TRBJ1-2; DNA: TGTGCTAGTGGTTTGGTGAGGGGGCTCTACGGCTACACCTTC; CDR3: CASGLVRGLYGYTF
size: -; D: -; V: TRBV5-8; J: TRBJ2-3; DNA: TGTGCCAGCAGCTTGCGCGTAGCCGGTCCAGATACGCAGTATTTT; CDR3: CASSLRVAGPDTQYF